This T cell receptor beta chain comes out of a study of T cell responses to AZD1222 COVID-19 vaccine. Study context: Pooled in the analysis were second doses at about 4 or about 12 weeks. Overall study findings and caveats: Most donors were white British, females outnumbered males, and clonal diversity was possibly underestimated. As reported, nearly half of all spike-specific TCRs target variant regions that are unmutated. Elevations in Spike-specific TCR breadth and depth followed administration of two AZD1222 doses.

Generated by immunoSEQ multiplex PCR, the TCRdb table keeps only in-frame clones and is missing some. Altogether more than 150,000 clones are present, around 94% being singletons, with the ten largest covering approximately 0.58%. To note about this clone: The antigen remains unidentified.

The CDR3 is 14 amino acids. V was cut by 5 bases and J by 2 bases, with 12 bases left in between. CDR1 is SGHAT, CDR2 FQNNGV, per germline. The chain carries TRBV11-2 and TRBJ1-2; D gene uncertain. The specimen was peripheral blood, collected on day 0 of AZD1222 vaccination. The clonotype was recovered from an adult in good health. The CDR3 DNA is TGTGCCAGCAGCCCCCCGGCCGGGAACTATGGCTACACCTTC. Its protein product is CASSPPAGNYGYTF.